The 31 T cell receptor beta chains below were found in one sample sequenced in a study of blood T cells in healthy people across ages. Primers used in a second PCR of about 6 to 11 cycles were a sample-barcoded 5' primer and a J-beta primer mix. TCRdb re-called the 5' RACE reads through MiXCR, storing one row per CDR3 protein. The table includes about 720,000 distinct CDR3 sequences, 25% detected once. These same records also appear under a second study, on T cells of mothers and their children.

Sequencing input: blood. The receptors shown here come from a boy aged 5-17 years in good health.

The chain uses TRBV5-1 and TRBJ2-5; 7 bases line up with TRBD1. V lost 0 bases to trimming and J lost 4 bases; unmatched junction nucleotides: 0. The germline gives CDR1 SGHRS, CDR2 YFSETQ. The CDR3 sequence is 13 residues long. CDR3 residues: CASSLGDRETQYF. CDR3 in DNA: TGCGCCAGCAGCTTGGGGGACAGAGAGACCCAGTACTTC.

The chain joins TRBV20-1 to TRBJ2-7; D possibly corresponds to TRBD2 (6 bases). The CDR3 runs to 12 residues. V shed 5 bases and J shed 2 bases, with 10 bases lying between them. Germline V CDR1 and CDR2: DFQATT, SNEGSKA (reference sequence). The CDR3 loop is CSAEGLAYEQYF. CDR3 sequence (DNA): TGCAGTGCTGAGGGACTTGCCTACGAGCAGTACTTC.

V gene TRBV28 combines with J gene TRBJ2-7; TRBD1 is a possible D gene (6 bases). Germline values: CDR1 MDHEN, CDR2 SYDVKM. V dropped 6 bases and J dropped 0 bases, with 15 bases sitting between them. This CDR3 is 15 amino acids long. The CDR3 sequence is CASRNTGLLSYEQYF. CDR3 DNA sequence: TGTGCCAGCAGGAACACAGGGCTGCTCTCCTACGAGCAGTACTTC. The full variable domain, with the rest looked up from reference TRBV28 and TRBJ2-7, is DVKVTQSSRYLVKRTGEKVFLECVQDMDHENMFWYRQDPGLGLRLIYFSYDVKMKEKGDIPEGYSVSREKKERFSLILESASTNQTSMYLCASRNTGLLSYEQYFGPGTRLTVT.

The V call is TRBV27, the J call TRBJ1-6; a possible D gene is TRBD1 (5 bases). Germline V lookup: CDR1 MNHEY, CDR2 SMNVEV (reference sequence). V lost 5 bases to trimming and J lost 0 bases, with 14 bases between them. This CDR3 region has 17 residues. CDR3 residues: CASSEQEPSSYNSPLHF. The CDR3 nucleotides read TGTGCCAGCAGTGAACAGGAACCCTCCTCCTATAATTCACCCCTCCACTTT.

This clonotype was seen more than once but under ten times. The chain recombines TRBV20-1 with TRBJ2-1, with D uncertain. CDR1 and CDR2 from the germline V gene are DFQATT and SNEGSKA (reference sequence). V was shortened by 0 bases and J by 7 bases, with 13 bases between the two germline ends. The CDR3 is 14 residues long. The CDR3 here is CSAREGPEANEQFF. The CDR3 region has the DNA TGCAGTGCTAGAGAAGGTCCCGAGGCAAATGAGCAGTTCTTC.

The genes are TRBV20-1 and TRBJ2-5; 11 positions agree with TRBD2. J gave up 4 bases and V 0 bases, and 13 bases lay outside the gene matches. The CDR3 extends over 18 amino acids. Germline assignment: CDR1 DFQATT and CDR2 SNEGSKA (reference sequence). CDR3 bases: TGCAGTGCTAGAGATTTTATGACTAGCGGGATTGACCTAGAGACCCAGTACTTC. The encoded protein is CSARDFMTSGIDLETQYF.

The chain joins TRBV20-1 to TRBJ2-3, with D unclear. Trimming took 8 bases from V and 7 from J, leaving 4 bases between them. The V gene's germline CDR1 is DFQATT and CDR2 SNEGSKA (reference sequence). The CDR3 length is 8 residues. The CDR3 region is CSPNTQYF. The CDR3 nucleotides are TGCAGTCCTAATACGCAGTATTTT.

This clonotype came up a few times. DNA for the CDR3: TGCAGTGCTCCCGGGGGCCTAGCCCAAGAGACCCAGTACTTC. Encoded protein: CSAPGGLAQETQYF. The rearrangement joins TRBV20-1 to TRBJ2-5, with D perhaps given as TRBD1 or TRBD2 (6 bases each). Germline CDR1 and CDR2: DFQATT and SNEGSKA (reference sequence). The CDR3 contains 14 residues. The germline V and J ends were trimmed by 5 bases and 1 base, with 14 bases remaining between them.

CDR3 region: CASSLEENYGYTF. CDR3 DNA sequence: TGCGCCAGCAGCTTGGAGGAGAACTATGGCTACACCTTC. The chain combines TRBV5-1 with TRBJ1-2; no clear D gene. Germline loops: CDR1 SGHRS, CDR2 YFSETQ. The CDR3 contains 13 residues. V lost 0 bases to trimming and J lost 2 bases, with 5 bases between them.

About this clonotype: A read error may account for a junction end that differs from germline. This chain joins TRBV27 and TRBJ2-5, with D perhaps matching TRBD2 (5 bases). Looked up from germline, CDR1 is MNHEY and CDR2 is SMNVEV (reference sequence). This CDR3 spans 15 amino acids. The CDR3 nucleotides are TGTGCCAGCAGTCCCCTGACTACTTACCAAGAGTCCCAGTACTTC. Its translation: CASSPLTTYQESQYF.

This clonotype came up a few times. The CDR3 sequence: CASTKKRVQETQYF. DNA of the CDR3: TGTGCCAGCACCAAGAAAAGGGTCCAAGAGACCCAGTACTTC. The rearrangement links TRBV28 to TRBJ2-5; D is undetermined. The CDR3 is 14 residues long. CDR1 is MDHEN and CDR2 is SYDVKM in the germline V gene. The germline V and J ends were trimmed by 7 bases and 1 base, with 13 bases remaining between them.

Only a few counts were recorded for this clonotype. The rearrangement uses TRBV2 and TRBJ1-1; the D is unclear. V lost 7 bases and J 4 bases, leaving 10 bases between the germline ends. The CDR3 sequence is 12 residues long. Germline CDR1 SNHLY, CDR2 FYNNEI. This CDR3 is CASTPWATEAFF. The CDR3 region has the DNA TGTGCCAGCACTCCTTGGGCCACTGAAGCTTTCTTT.

In this sample, this clonotype turned up a few times. The J gene is TRBJ2-5, the V gene TRBV11-2, with D perhaps TRBD2 (7 bases). Between the trimmed V and J ends, which lost 5 bases and 2 bases, there was a span of 18 bases. CDR1 and CDR2 from the germline V gene are SGHAT and FQNNGV. The CDR3 totals 16 residues. CDR3 amino acids: CASSLVREGGQETQYF. CDR3 nucleotide sequence: TGTGCCAGCAGCCTAGTTAGGGAGGGGGGTCAAGAGACCCAGTACTTC.

This clonotype was recorded a few times. The chain links TRBV28 to TRBJ2-7; TRBD1 matches at 10 bases. The CDR3 length is 15 residues. With V trimmed by 6 bases and J by 5 bases, 10 bases remained unmatched. Germline values: CDR1 MDHEN, CDR2 SYDVKM. The CDR3 reads CASSHDRGRFHEQYF. CDR3 nucleotides: TGTGCCAGCAGCCACGACAGGGGGCGTTTCCACGAGCAGTACTTC.

Turning to this clonotype: Since a much larger clone is just one base distant, this may be a read error. The chain carries TRBV7-2 and TRBJ2-5, with 12 bases matching TRBD2. Germline CDR1 is SGHTA and CDR2 is FQGNSA. The CDR3 has 14 amino acids. The J segment lost 4 bases and the V segment lost 4 bases, leaving 1 base of the junction unmatched. The CDR3 sequence: CASSWGLAGETQYF. The CDR3 DNA reads as TGTGCCAGCAGCTGGGGACTAGCGGGAGAGACCCAGTACTTC.

This clonotype was seen only a few times. This chain joins TRBV4-3 and TRBJ2-3; no clear D gene. This CDR3 has 13 amino acids. The germline CDR1 and CDR2 sequences are LGHNA and YSLEER. Trimming stripped 2 bases from V and 3 bases from J, with 6 bases between. The CDR3 here is CASSQRKTDTQYF. The CDR3 DNA sequence: TGCGCCAGCAGCCAAAGGAAGACAGATACGCAGTATTTT.

The chain links TRBV10-3 to TRBJ2-7; 11 positions agree with TRBD2. V gave up 0 bases and J gave up 6 bases; unmatched junction bases: 10. The CDR3 extends over 17 amino acids. Germline CDR1 and CDR2: ENHRY and SYGVKD. This CDR3 reads CAISESIASGRSPEQYF. The CDR3 nucleotides are TGTGCCATCAGTGAGTCGATAGCTAGCGGGAGGTCTCCCGAGCAGTACTTC.

There are a few counts of this clonotype. The chain carries TRBV9 and TRBJ2-4; D unclear. Germline lookup yields CDR1 SGDLS and CDR2 YYNGEE. The CDR3 is 14 residues long. The V end lost 4 bases, the J end lost 0 bases, and 8 bases lay between the germline ends. As DNA, the CDR3 is TGTGCCAGCAGCCCAGACCTAGCCAAAAACATTCAGTACTTC. Protein sequence: CASSPDLAKNIQYF.

The chain has TRBV7-8 and TRBJ2-1, with a tentative D call TRBD1 (6 bases). The V end lost 5 bases, the J end lost 1 base, and 18 bases lay between the germline ends. This CDR3 spans 17 amino acids. Germline CDR1 reads SGHVS; CDR2 reads FQNEAQ. CDR3 sequence (DNA): TGTGCCAGCAGCCTTGAGGGGCACAGGGAGTCCTACAATGAGCAGTTCTTC. Protein: CASSLEGHRESYNEQFF.

The chain carries TRBV7-8 and TRBJ2-7; 10 bases align to TRBD2. The CDR3 is 18 amino acids. Germline V gene lookup returns CDR1 SGHVS and CDR2 FQNEAQ. The junction had 9 bases not matched to a gene; V was cut back by 0 bases and J by 1 base. CDR3 sequence reads: CASSLALLAGAGSYEQYF. In DNA form, the CDR3 reads TGTGCCAGCAGCTTAGCGCTTCTAGCGGGAGCTGGATCCTACGAGCAGTACTTC. The whole variable domain, remainder taken from reference TRBV7-8 and TRBJ2-7, is GAGVSQSPRYKVAKRGQDVALRCDPISGHVSLFWYQQALGQGPEFLTYFQNEAQLDKSGLPSDRFFAERPEGSVSTLKIQRTQQEDSAVYLCASSLALLAGAGSYEQYFGPGTRLTVT.

The chain has TRBV29-1 and TRBJ1-1; D perhaps matches TRBD1 (5 bases). With 6 bases removed from V and 2 bases from J, the gap between germline ends came to 10 bases. The CDR3 has 12 residues. CDR1 SQVTM and CDR2 ANQGSEA come from the germline V gene. CDR3 in amino acids: CSVLGHNTEAFF. CDR3 DNA sequence: TGCAGCGTCCTGGGGCACAACACTGAAGCTTTCTTT.

The chain links TRBV5-8 to TRBJ2-5; D ambiguous. The J call is uncertain, as TRBJ2-1 better fits the DNA end. The V gene's germline CDR1 is SGHTS and CDR2 YDEGEE. CDR3 length: 13 residues. The chain's CDR3 is CASSFELTHEQFF. CDR3 nucleotide sequence: TGTGCCAGCAGCTTCGAGCTAACCCATGAGCAGTTCTTC.

This clonotype was picked up a small number of times. The gene calls are TRBV11-3 and TRBJ2-2; no definite D call. Trimming left V 2 bases short and J 0 bases short, with 10 bases between. The germline gives CDR1 SGHNT, CDR2 YENEEA. The CDR3 has 16 amino acids. DNA for the CDR3: TGTGCCAGCAGCTTATACGCCGCCTCGAACACCGGGGAGCTGTTTTTT. This sequence encodes CASSLYAASNTGELFF.

V gene TRBV3-1 combines with J gene TRBJ2-1; the match to TRBD1 covers 10 bases. Germline CDR1 reads LGHDT; CDR2 reads YNNKEL (reference sequence). There are 18 residues in the CDR3. The junction had 12 bases not matched to a gene; V was cut back by 0 bases and J by 7 bases. The CDR3 spells CASSQESKGQGTENEQFF. As DNA, the CDR3 is TGTGCCAGCAGCCAAGAATCTAAGGGACAGGGGACCGAAAATGAGCAGTTCTTC.

The V and J genes are TRBV10-3 and TRBJ2-5; a weak D match, TRBD1 (6 bases). Germline V CDR1 and CDR2: ENHRY, SYGVKD. The length of the CDR3 is 15 residues. The V and J ends lost 0 bases and 7 bases respectively, with 15 bases between them. The CDR3 nucleotides are TGTGCCATCAGTGAGTCCCAGGGGCCTCGTGGGACCCAGTACTTC. Translating gives CAISESQGPRGTQYF.

This chain joins TRBV5-4 and TRBJ2-2; 9 bases agree with TRBD2. Germline CDR1 is SGHNT and CDR2 is YYREEE (reference sequence). The CDR3 consists of 17 residues. J gave up 4 bases and V 6 bases, and 13 bases lay outside the gene matches. CDR3 residues: CASNPGSGSSITGELFF. CDR3 in DNA: TGTGCCAGCAACCCGGGTAGCGGGAGCTCAATCACCGGGGAGCTGTTTTTT. The entire variable domain, with the rest obtained from reference TRBV5-4 and TRBJ2-2, is as follows: ETGVTQSPTHLIKTRGQQVTLRCSSQSGHNTVSWYQQALGQGPQFIFQYYREEENGRGNFPPRFSGLQFPNYSSELNVNALELDDSALYLCASNPGSGSSITGELFFGEGSRLTVL.

This chain uses TRBV10-3 with TRBJ2-5; 10 nucleotides line up with TRBD2. The J call may be faulty, since TRBJ2-1 better matches the DNA end. In germline, CDR1 is ENHRY, CDR2 SYGVKD. The CDR3 has 16 amino acids. For the CDR3, the DNA is TGTGCCATCAGCCCATTAGCGGGAGGTGGGAACAATGAGCAGTTCTTC. It specifies CAISPLAGGGNNEQFF.

This clonotype turned up a few times. The CDR3 loop reads CASSLVFRETQYF. The DNA for the CDR3 is TGTGCCAGCAGCTTAGTTTTTCGAGAGACCCAGTACTTC. The chain recombines TRBV7-8 with TRBJ2-5; D call uncertain. CDR1 is SGHVS and CDR2 is FQNEAQ in the germline V gene. Trimming took 1 base from V and 4 from J, leaving 7 bases between them. The CDR3 extends over 13 amino acids.

This clonotype showed up just a few times. The genes are TRBV6-5 and TRBJ2-6; no definite D call. CDR3 size: 16 residues. Germline loops: CDR1 MNHEY, CDR2 SVGAGI. V was clipped by 2 bases and J by 0 bases, with 8 bases between them. The CDR3 coding sequence is TGTGCCAGCAGTTACGGGATCCGCTCTGGGGCCAACGTCCTGACTTTC. Protein sequence: CASSYGIRSGANVLTF.

This clonotype was observed a single time. The chain combines TRBV6-5 with TRBJ1-2, with 8 bases aligning to TRBD1. The CDR3 covers 15 residues. Unmatched junction bases numbered 10, after V lost 5 bases and J lost 5 bases. Germline V lookup: CDR1 MNHEY, CDR2 SVGAGI. DNA for the CDR3: TGTGCCAGCAGTCCCCGGGACAGGCCGGGGTATGGCTACACCTTC. It yields the protein CASSPRDRPGYGYTF.

This clonotype showed up just a few times. The chain joins TRBV4-3 to TRBJ2-1; TRBD2 is a possible D gene (6 bases). The V end was cut by 2 bases, the J end by 0 bases, with 17 bases between. Per the germline V gene, CDR1 is LGHNA and CDR2 is YSLEER. CDR3 length equals 18 residues. As DNA, the CDR3 is TGCGCCAGCAGCCAATCGAGGTTTAGCGGACGCTCCTACAATGAGCAGTTCTTC. This encodes CASSQSRFSGRSYNEQFF.